This T cell receptor beta chain derives from a study of OX40 agonist ivuxolimab in advanced cancers. As for the study in general: Participants averaged approximately 65 years of age (range about 23 to 80) and were under 90% male. Three patients, one with hepatocellular carcinoma and two with cutaneous melanoma, achieved partial responses. Prior therapy, whether anti-PD-1, anti-PD-L1 or anti-CTLA-4, was allowed, and 40% had some.

V lost 5 bases, J lost 7 bases, and 10 bases stayed unmatched. The CDR3 extends over 15 amino acids. The germline gives CDR1 SGHAT, CDR2 FQNNGV. Sequencing was performed with immunoSEQ multiplex PCR; in TCRdb, only in-frame clones are kept and a portion is missing. The sample lists 43,000 or so clones, approximately 86% occurring once. Points from the study as a whole: Antigen specificity remained undetermined for the expanded peripheral T cells.

Concerning this clone: Antigen unknown.

This TCR derives from an adult with an advanced solid tumor such as melanoma, head and neck, liver or kidney cancer. Sequencing used CD4+ or CD8+ T cells sorted from blood, obtained in a trial of the OX40 agonist ivuxolimab. The chain combines TRBV11-2 with TRBJ2-7; 11 bases are a match to TRBD1. In DNA form, the CDR3 reads TGTGCCAGCAGCCTTGGCTTGGGACAGGGGGAAGAGCAGTACTTC. Encoded protein: CASSLGLGQGEEQYF. The whole variable domain, filled in from reference TRBV11-2 and TRBJ2-7, reads EAGVAQSPRYKIIEKRQSVAFWCNPISGHATLYWYQQILGQGPKLLIQFQNNGVVDDSQLPKDRFSAERLKGVDSTLKIQPAKLEDSAVYLCASSLGLGQGEEQYFGPGTRLTVT.